The entry below gives a single T cell receptor beta chain sequence along with its context. The antigen remains unidentified. The sample belongs to a study of T cell responses to AZD1222 COVID-19 vaccine. Regarding the study as a whole: Researchers report vaccine-associated CD4 TCRs spanning spike, with dominance at 160-218 and 743-854. Donors were largely white British and mainly female; clonal diversity was possibly underestimated.

The CDR3 is 15 residues long. J was trimmed by 0 bases and V by 3 bases; bases with no gene match: 5. Germline V lookup: CDR1 DFQATT, CDR2 SNEGSKA (reference sequence). Produced via immunoSEQ multiplex PCR; TCRdb's table is partial and in-frame only. This table has around 71,000 clones, 80% appearing once. The material was peripheral blood, obtained 28 days after the second AZD1222 dose. The TCR originated in an adult who received the AZD1222 COVID-19 vaccine. The rearrangement joins TRBV20-1 to TRBJ2-5, with 9 bases aligning to TRBD2. DNA for the CDR3: TGCAGTGCTAGTAAAGCGGGGGGCGACCAAGAGACCCAGTACTTC. Translation gives CSASKAGGDQETQYF.